This is a list of T cell receptor beta chains from one sample in a study of blood T cell repertoires in COVID-19. The method was immunoSEQ multiplex PCR; TCRdb's version includes in-frame clones alone and lacks a portion of them. The data contain over 200,000 clones, approximately 90% of them singletons. Sequencing was carried out using peripheral blood. The receptor set was obtained from a man aged 55-75 years with COVID-19, enrolled during active disease. Each CDR3 is given with its conserved first and last residue. D genes are given only for firm matches. Part of the rows lack a size; the others show once, few, many or a class for expanded clones.

d_call j_call v_call clone_size cdr3_nt cdr3_aa
TRBD1 TRBJ2-1 TRBV18 - TGTGCCAGCTCACGGGCCTACAGGGGTACGTTATACAATGAGCAGTTCTTC CASSRAYRGTLYNEQFF
TRBD1 TRBJ2-7 TRBV30 once TGTGCCTGGAGCAGGGGGTCCTACGAGCAGTACTTC CAWSRGSYEQYF
TRBD1 TRBJ1-1 TRBV9 - TGTGCCAGCAGCTCCCGACAGGGGGGCGGCACTGAAGCTTTCTTT CASSSRQGGGTEAFF
- TRBJ1-6 TRBV9 - TGTGCCAGCAGCCGACTGGACTCCTATAATTCACCCCTCCACTTT CASSRLDSYNSPLHF
- TRBJ1-2 TRBV11-3 - TGTGCCAGCAGGACTACGGGCGTTGGGGTATACTTTTATTATGGCTACACCTTC CASRTTGVGVYFYYGYTF
- TRBJ2-5 TRBV21-1 - TGTGCCAGCATCGAGCCACGTGTTCTAGCTATTGAGACCCAGTACTTC CASIEPRVLAIETQYF
- TRBJ1-2 TRBV19 - TGTGCCAGTAGTATAGGCACAACTAACTATGGCTACACCTTC CASSIGTTNYGYTF
- TRBJ1-2 TRBV21-1 - TGTGCCAGCAGCAAAACGTCGGGACAGGGAACCCCTAACTATGGCTACACCTTC CASSKTSGQGTPNYGYTF
TRBD1 TRBJ1-2 TRBV9 - TGTGCCAGCAGCGTTACGACAGGGAGCGATGGCTACACCTTC CASSVTTGSDGYTF
- TRBJ1-2 TRBV12-3/TRBV12-4 - TGTGCCAGCAGTTTGGGCAGGGTGGATGGCTACACCTTC CASSLGRVDGYTF
- TRBJ2-7 TRBV18 - TGTGCCAGCTCACTAGACTTAAACGAGCAGTACTTC CASSLDLNEQYF
- TRBJ1-1 TRBV4-3 - TGCGCCAGCAGCCAAGATGGAGTGGCGGATTATGAAGCTTTCTTT CASSQDGVADYEAFF
- TRBJ1-2 TRBV6-2/TRBV6-3 - TGTGCCAGCAGTTACTCGATCTCAAGACCGGGGGGCTTGGTTGGCTACACCTTC CASSYSISRPGGLVGYTF
- TRBJ1-4 TRBV11-2 - TGTGCCAGCAGCCTCGGGGGGGCGCCTGCTAATGAAAAACTGTTTTTT CASSLGGAPANEKLFF
- TRBJ2-7 TRBV25-1 - TGTGCCAGCAGTGAATTTCTCCGGGACGAGCAGTACTTC CASSEFLRDEQYF
- TRBJ1-5 TRBV7-2 - TGTGCCAGCAGCTTAGTTCCAGGGGTGGAACAGCCCCAGCATTTT CASSLVPGVEQPQHF
- TRBJ1-5 TRBV6-2/TRBV6-3 - TGTGCCAGCAGTTACATTTCTCGTAGTCAGCCCCAGCATTTT CASSYISRSQPQHF